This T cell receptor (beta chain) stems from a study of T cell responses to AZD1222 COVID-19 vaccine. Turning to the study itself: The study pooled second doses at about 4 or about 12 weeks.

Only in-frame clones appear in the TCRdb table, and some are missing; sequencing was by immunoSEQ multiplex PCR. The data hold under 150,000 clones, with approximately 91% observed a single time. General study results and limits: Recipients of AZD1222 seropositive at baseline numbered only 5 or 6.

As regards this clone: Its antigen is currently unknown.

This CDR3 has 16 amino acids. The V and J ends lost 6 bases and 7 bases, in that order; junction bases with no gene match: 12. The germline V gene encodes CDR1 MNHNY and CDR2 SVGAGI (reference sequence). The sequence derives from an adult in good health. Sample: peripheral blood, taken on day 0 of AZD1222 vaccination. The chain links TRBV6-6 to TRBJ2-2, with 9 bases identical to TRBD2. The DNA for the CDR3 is TGTGCCAGCAGCGAACTAGCGGGCGGGGGTTTCGGGGAGCTGTTTTTT. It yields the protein CASSELAGGGFGELFF.